The present T cell receptor (beta chain) was sequenced within a study of graft-versus-host responses after intestinal transplantation. For this clone: Antigen: not known.

TCRdb keeps only in-frame clones here, not all; method: immunoSEQ multiplex PCR. The sample lists 80,000 to 100,000 clones, around 92% occurring once. This CDR3 is built from 14 residues. Germline V gives CDR1 SEHNR, CDR2 FQNEAQ (reference sequence). Trimming pared 1 base from V and 2 bases from J, leaving 9 bases between. The source was unstimulated CD4+ T cells sorted from spleen or lymph node cells, collected before transplant. The receptor's source is a human donor who was the organ donor for an intestinal transplant. The J gene is TRBJ2-7, the V gene TRBV7-9, with D perhaps matching TRBD2 (5 bases). The CDR3 nucleotides read TGTGCCAGCAGCTTAGGGGGAGCCACCTACGAGCAGTACTTC. Translated, it gives CASSLGGATYEQYF.